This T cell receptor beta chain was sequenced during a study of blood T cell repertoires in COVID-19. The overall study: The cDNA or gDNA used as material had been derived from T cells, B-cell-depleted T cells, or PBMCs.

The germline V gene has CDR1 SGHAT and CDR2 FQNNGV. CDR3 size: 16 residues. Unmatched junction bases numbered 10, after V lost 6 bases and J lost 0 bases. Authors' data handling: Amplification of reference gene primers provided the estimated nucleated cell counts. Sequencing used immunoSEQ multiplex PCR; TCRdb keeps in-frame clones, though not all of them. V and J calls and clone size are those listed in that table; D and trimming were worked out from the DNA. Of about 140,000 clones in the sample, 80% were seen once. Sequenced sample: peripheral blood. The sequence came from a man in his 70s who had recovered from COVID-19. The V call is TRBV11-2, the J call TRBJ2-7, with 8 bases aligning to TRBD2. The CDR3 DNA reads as TGTGCCAGCAGTTGGAGCGGGAGTTCTTTCTCCTACGAGCAGTACTTC. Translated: CASSWSGSSFSYEQYF.